These T cell receptor beta chains were read from a single sample in a study of radiotherapy plus CTLA-4 blockade in lung cancer. Produced via immunoSEQ multiplex PCR; TCRdb's table is partial and in-frame only. Here the sample spans 55,000 or so clones, approximately 84% being singletons. Sequenced here: peripheral blood, sampled from a patient treated with radiotherapy plus ipilimumab. The receptors originated from a human donor with non-small cell lung cancer whose response to radiotherapy plus ipilimumab could not be evaluated. The CDR3 runs from the conserved cysteine through the conserved F or W. Each record gives: CDR3 length, J gene, D gene, clone size, V gene, CDR3 DNA, CDR3 protein. A D gene is named only where the DNA matches it firmly. Size tells how often a clone was seen (once, few, many) or the class of an expanded clone, and some rows leave it out.

CDR3 length: 15; J gene: TRBJ2-1; D gene: TRBD2; clone size: NA; V gene: TRBV19; CDR3 DNA: TGTGCCAGTAGTAGTCGGACTAGCGGGCACAATGAGCAGTTCTTC; CDR3 protein: CASSSRTSGHNEQFF
CDR3 length: 16; J gene: TRBJ2-5; D gene: TRBD2; clone size: NA; V gene: TRBV5-1; CDR3 DNA: TGCGCCAGCAGCTTGGAACCTAGCGGGGGGGCGGAGACCCAGTACTTC; CDR3 protein: CASSLEPSGGAETQYF
CDR3 length: 11; J gene: TRBJ2-3; D gene: NA; clone size: NA; V gene: TRBV27; CDR3 DNA: TGTGCCAGCAGGGCGCGGGATACGCAGTATTTT; CDR3 protein: CASRARDTQYF
CDR3 length: 15; J gene: TRBJ1-1; D gene: NA; clone size: NA; V gene: TRBV9; CDR3 DNA: TGTGCCAGCAGCGTAGAGCAGGGGTTGGACACTGAAGCTTTCTTT; CDR3 protein: CASSVEQGLDTEAFF
CDR3 length: 15; J gene: TRBJ2-1; D gene: TRBD2; clone size: few; V gene: TRBV5-1; CDR3 DNA: TGCGCCAGCAGCTATGGCGGGAGCTCCTACAATGAGCAGTTCTTC; CDR3 protein: CASSYGGSSYNEQFF
CDR3 length: 15; J gene: TRBJ2-5; D gene: NA; clone size: NA; V gene: TRBV29-1; CDR3 DNA: TGCAGCGTTGGCCTCTCTGGCGGCCAGGGAGAGACCCAGTACTTC; CDR3 protein: CSVGLSGGQGETQYF
CDR3 length: 13; J gene: TRBJ2-7; D gene: NA; clone size: NA; V gene: TRBV7-9; CDR3 DNA: TGTGCCAGCAGCTTAGGTACACCTTACGAGCAGTACTTC; CDR3 protein: CASSLGTPYEQYF
CDR3 length: 13; J gene: TRBJ2-3; D gene: NA; clone size: NA; V gene: TRBV9; CDR3 DNA: TGTGCCAGCAGCGTTGGTTACCAGAAATTGCAGTATTTT; CDR3 protein: CASSVGYQKLQYF
CDR3 length: 15; J gene: TRBJ1-5; D gene: TRBD1; clone size: NA; V gene: TRBV6-5; CDR3 DNA: TGTGCCAGCAGTTTCAGACAGGGGCGCAATCAGCCCCAGCATTTT; CDR3 protein: CASSFRQGRNQPQHF
CDR3 length: 15; J gene: TRBJ1-3; D gene: NA; clone size: NA; V gene: TRBV6-5; CDR3 DNA: TGTGCCAGCAGTTCCTCGTGGGGGGCTGGAAACACCATATATTTT; CDR3 protein: CASSSSWGAGNTIYF
CDR3 length: 12; J gene: TRBJ2-5; D gene: NA; clone size: NA; V gene: TRBV5-6; CDR3 DNA: TGTGCCAGCAGCCGGGAGCAAGGTCCTCAGTACTTC; CDR3 protein: CASSREQGPQYF
CDR3 length: 14; J gene: TRBJ2-1; D gene: TRBD2; clone size: NA; V gene: TRBV7-9; CDR3 DNA: TGTGCCAGCAGGTCCGGGCGGGAGAGCAATGAGCAGTTCTTC; CDR3 protein: CASRSGRESNEQFF
CDR3 length: 15; J gene: TRBJ2-7; D gene: TRBD2; clone size: NA; V gene: TRBV5-4; CDR3 DNA: TGTGCCAGCAGCACCCCTCGGGGAGGGGTGGGAGAGCAGTACTTC; CDR3 protein: CASSTPRGGVGEQYF
CDR3 length: 16; J gene: TRBJ2-2; D gene: TRBD2; clone size: NA; V gene: TRBV27; CDR3 DNA: TGTGCCAGCAGTCCCTGGGACTACGGCGGGGCCGGGGAGCTGTTTTTT; CDR3 protein: CASSPWDYGGAGELFF
CDR3 length: 15; J gene: TRBJ1-3; D gene: NA; clone size: medium-sized; V gene: TRBV4-3; CDR3 DNA: TGCGCCAGCAGCCAAGTGGGCGCAGGTGGAAACACCATATATTTT; CDR3 protein: CASSQVGAGGNTIYF
CDR3 length: 11; J gene: TRBJ2-4; D gene: TRBD2; clone size: NA; V gene: TRBV23-1; CDR3 DNA: TGCGCCAGCACTGCGGGCGGGAGGGCGGACTTC; CDR3 protein: CASTAGGRADF
CDR3 length: 17; J gene: TRBJ2-1; D gene: NA; clone size: NA; V gene: TRBV19; CDR3 DNA: TGTGCCAGTCCCAGGCCCTTACAACAGTGCTCCTACAATGAGCAGTTCTTC; CDR3 protein: CASPRPLQQCSYNEQFF
CDR3 length: 17; J gene: TRBJ1-1; D gene: TRBD1; clone size: once; V gene: TRBV25-1; CDR3 DNA: TGTGCCAGCAGTGAAAATGTCGCCAGGGGGCATGACACTGAAGCTTTCTTT; CDR3 protein: CASSENVARGHDTEAFF
CDR3 length: 14; J gene: TRBJ2-3; D gene: TRBD2; clone size: NA; V gene: TRBV10-3; CDR3 DNA: TGTGCCAGCGTTAGCGGGGGGGCCGGAGATACGCAGTATTTT; CDR3 protein: CASVSGGAGDTQYF
CDR3 length: 14; J gene: TRBJ2-1; D gene: NA; clone size: NA; V gene: TRBV4-2; CDR3 DNA: TGTGCCAGCAGCCATCCCGGGGGAAACAATGAGCAGTTCTTC; CDR3 protein: CASSHPGGNNEQFF
CDR3 length: 13; J gene: TRBJ2-5; D gene: NA; clone size: NA; V gene: TRBV19; CDR3 DNA: TGTGCCAGTAGTATTAGCAGGGGTGAGACCCAGTACTTC; CDR3 protein: CASSISRGETQYF
CDR3 length: 17; J gene: TRBJ1-2; D gene: NA; clone size: NA; V gene: TRBV4-1; CDR3 DNA: TGCGCCAGCAGCCAAGGGAGGCGGGCCCCGGCGGACTATGGCTACACCTTC; CDR3 protein: CASSQGRRAPADYGYTF
CDR3 length: 15; J gene: TRBJ2-7; D gene: NA; clone size: NA; V gene: TRBV9; CDR3 DNA: TGTGCCAGCAGCGTAGCGGGAGACCTCTCCTACGAGCAGTACTTC; CDR3 protein: CASSVAGDLSYEQYF
CDR3 length: 13; J gene: TRBJ1-3; D gene: NA; clone size: few; V gene: TRBV18; CDR3 DNA: TGTGCCAGCTCACCTTCTCAGAAAAACACCATATATTTT; CDR3 protein: CASSPSQKNTIYF
CDR3 length: 13; J gene: TRBJ2-7; D gene: NA; clone size: few; V gene: TRBV6-5; CDR3 DNA: TGTGCCAGCAGTTACGACAGCTCCTACGAGCAGTACTTC; CDR3 protein: CASSYDSSYEQYF
CDR3 length: 14; J gene: TRBJ2-7; D gene: TRBD1; clone size: NA; V gene: TRBV10-2; CDR3 DNA: TGCGCCAGCAAAGGACAGGGGGCTTCCTACGAGCAGTACTTC; CDR3 protein: CASKGQGASYEQYF
CDR3 length: 15; J gene: TRBJ2-1; D gene: NA; clone size: NA; V gene: TRBV21-1; CDR3 DNA: TGTGCCAGCGCCCCAGGACAGGGGAGATACAATGAGCAGTTCTTC; CDR3 protein: CASAPGQGRYNEQFF
CDR3 length: 15; J gene: TRBJ2-5; D gene: NA; clone size: once; V gene: TRBV25-1; CDR3 DNA: TGTGCCAGCAGTGAATATGGCAGGAGGTCAGAGACCCAGTACTTC; CDR3 protein: CASSEYGRRSETQYF
CDR3 length: 15; J gene: TRBJ2-1; D gene: TRBD1; clone size: NA; V gene: TRBV27; CDR3 DNA: TGTGCCAGCAGTAACGTTCAGACAGGGATCGATGAGCAGTTCTTC; CDR3 protein: CASSNVQTGIDEQFF
CDR3 length: 12; J gene: TRBJ1-1; D gene: NA; clone size: NA; V gene: TRBV29-1; CDR3 DNA: TGCAGCGCCCTGGGAGTGAACACTGAAGCTTTCTTT; CDR3 protein: CSALGVNTEAFF
CDR3 length: 15; J gene: TRBJ1-4; D gene: NA; clone size: many; V gene: TRBV5-1; CDR3 DNA: TGCGCCAGCAGCGCCTCCGGGGTAACTAATGAAAAACTGTTTTTT; CDR3 protein: CASSASGVTNEKLFF
CDR3 length: 15; J gene: TRBJ2-2; D gene: TRBD2; clone size: few; V gene: TRBV19; CDR3 DNA: TGTGCCAGTAGATCCGGGGCGGGAGGATCCGGGGAGCTGTTTTTT; CDR3 protein: CASRSGAGGSGELFF
CDR3 length: 10; J gene: TRBJ2-1; D gene: NA; clone size: NA; V gene: TRBV19; CDR3 DNA: TGTGCCAGTAGTATCGGTGAGCAGTTCTTC; CDR3 protein: CASSIGEQFF
CDR3 length: 15; J gene: TRBJ1-3; D gene: NA; clone size: NA; V gene: TRBV16; CDR3 DNA: TGTGCCAGCAGCCTCCGGGAGAGCTCTGGAAACACCATATATTTT; CDR3 protein: CASSLRESSGNTIYF
CDR3 length: 14; J gene: TRBJ2-2; D gene: NA; clone size: NA; V gene: TRBV30; CDR3 DNA: TGTGCCTGGAGTTCGGGGACGAACACCGGGGAGCTGTTTTTT; CDR3 protein: CAWSSGTNTGELFF
CDR3 length: 14; J gene: TRBJ1-2; D gene: NA; clone size: NA; V gene: TRBV25-1; CDR3 DNA: TGTGCCAGCAGCCCAGGAAGCCAAACTTATGGCTACACCTTC; CDR3 protein: CASSPGSQTYGYTF
CDR3 length: 14; J gene: TRBJ1-2; D gene: NA; clone size: few; V gene: TRBV6-5; CDR3 DNA: TGTGCCAGCAGTTACGCCCCAGGACTCTATGGCTACACCTTC; CDR3 protein: CASSYAPGLYGYTF
CDR3 length: 14; J gene: TRBJ2-5; D gene: NA; clone size: NA; V gene: TRBV9; CDR3 DNA: TGTGCCAGCAGCCCAGGGAGGGGGGGCGAGACCCAGTACTTC; CDR3 protein: CASSPGRGGETQYF
CDR3 length: 13; J gene: TRBJ1-2; D gene: NA; clone size: NA; V gene: TRBV6-5; CDR3 DNA: TGTGCCAGCAGGAGGGAAGCGGGCTATGGCTACACCTTC; CDR3 protein: CASRREAGYGYTF